This T cell receptor (beta chain) emerged from a study of prognosis after radiotherapy for stage I lung cancer. Overall study: About 7 patients had squamous cell carcinoma and over ten had adenocarcinoma.

Germline V lookup: CDR1 SGHNT, CDR2 YYREEE (reference sequence). CDR3 length: 15 amino acids. V was clipped by 0 bases and J by 0 bases, with 9 bases between them. Ten or more counts support this clonotype. The antigen remains unidentified. Study-level points and caveats: The study found lower Shannon entropy after stereotactic body radiation therapy in patients who developed distant metastases.

CDR3 of TCR beta was amplified from genomic DNA via a two-round multiplex PCR. Primers were specific to each TRBV and TRBJ gene in first-round PCR. TCRdb passed the multiplex PCR reads through MiXCR, listing each CDR3 protein once. The table has just over 30,000 distinct CDR3 sequences, around 30% seen once. Sequenced here: PBMCs, sampled before or after stereotactic body radiation therapy (not recorded which). The rearrangement links TRBV5-4 to TRBJ2-5; D is unclear. The origin of this receptor is a donor aged 50 or older with non-small cell lung cancer. CDR3: CASSLGTSYQETQYF. For the CDR3, the DNA is TGTGCCAGCAGCTTGGGAACTTCGTACCAAGAGACCCAGTACTTC.